This TCR beta chain was recorded in a study of cytomegalovirus exposure and HLA in healthy donors. The germline V and J ends were trimmed by 1 base and 5 bases, with 11 bases remaining between them. Germline CDR1 is LNHNV and CDR2 is YYDKDF (reference sequence). There are 14 residues in the CDR3. TCRdb's copy holds only in-frame clones and misses some; the assay was immunoSEQ multiplex PCR. This repertoire shows around 180,000 clones, 86% found once; its top ten account for about 1.6%. The V gene is TRBV15, the J gene TRBJ2-5, with a possible D match to TRBD2 (5 bases). This TCR was recovered from a woman under 30 in good health and CMV-seronegative. The sequencing input was PBMCs. CDR3 in amino acids: CATSRAVSGETQYF. The CDR3 DNA follows: TGTGCCACCAGCAGAGCGGTGTCGGGGGAGACCCAGTACTTC. Looking up the rest from reference TRBV15 and TRBJ2-5 gives the full variable domain: DAMVIQNPRYQVTQFGKPVTLSCSQTLNHNVMYWYQQKSSQAPKLLFHYYDKDFNNEADTPDNFQSRRPNTSFCFLDIRSPGLGDTAMYLCATSRAVSGETQYFGPGTRLLVL.